Below, 12 T cell receptor beta chains from the same sample are listed, as sequenced in a study of molecular identifiers for immune sequencing clone quantification. TCRdb passed the PCR reads through MiXCR, listing each CDR3 protein once. The sample holds about 630,000 distinct CDR3 sequences, 25% seen once. The sequenced sample was naive CD8+ T cells from blood, with Jurkat cell RNA spiked in. Sample subset: FACS-sorted CD8+CD4-CCR7+CD45RA+ naive T cells. These receptors all stem from a human donor in good health. Some libraries in this study had Jurkat cell RNA spiked in.

With regard to this clonotype: A much larger clone is a single base away; this may be a read error. The rearrangement joins TRBV14 to TRBJ2-3, with D possibly TRBD2 on 6 matching bases. Germline assignment: CDR1 SGHDN and CDR2 FVKESK. CDR3 size: 12 residues. The CDR3 bases are TGTGCCGGCAGCCTGACTAGTGAAACGCAGTATTTT. It codes for CAGSLTSETQYF. Drawing the rest from reference TRBV14 and TRBJ2-3, the complete variable domain is EAGVTQFPSHSVIEKGQTVTLRCDPISGHDNLYWYRRVMGKEIKFLLHFVKESKQDESGMPNNRFLAERTGGTYSTLKVQPAELEDSGVYFCAGSLTSETQYFGPGTRLTVL.

On this clonotype: A much larger clone is a single base away; this may be a read error. The chain joins TRBV4-3 to TRBJ2-1; TRBD1 matches 9 bases. The germline gives CDR1 LGHNA, CDR2 YSLEER. This CDR3 spans 16 amino acids. CDR3 protein: CGSSQAGTGLYNEQFF. The CDR3 bases are TGCGGCAGCAGCCAAGCCGGGACAGGGCTCTACAATGAGCAGTTCTTC.

Only a few counts were recorded for this clonotype. This rearrangement joins TRBV27 to TRBJ2-5; 14 positions agree with TRBD2. This CDR3 region has 17 residues. V dropped 4 bases and J dropped 4; count of bases not matched to a gene: 8. Germline CDR1 reads MNHEY; CDR2 reads SMNVEV (reference sequence). Here the CDR3 DNA reads TGTGCCAGCAGTTCAGGGCCGGGACTAGCGGGAGTAGAGACCCAGTACTTC. Its translation is CASSSGPGLAGVETQYF.

This clonotype appeared a few times. The CDR3 loop is CASSALAYANTGELFF. The CDR3 DNA reads TGTGCCAGCAGTGCACTAGCGTACGCGAACACCGGGGAGCTGTTTTTT. The chain carries TRBV12-3 or TRBV12-4 and TRBJ2-2, with TRBD2 identical over 7 bases. Unmatched junction bases numbered 6, after V lost 5 bases and J lost 0 bases. The CDR3 consists of 16 residues.

This clonotype was seen many times. The chain links TRBV5-5 to TRBJ2-7, with 7 bases matching TRBD2. This CDR3 has 13 amino acids. V gave up 1 base and J gave up 3 bases; unmatched junction bases: 1. Germline V CDR1 and CDR2: SGHKS, YYEKEE (reference sequence). CDR3 in DNA: TGTGCCAGCAGCTTGCCTAGCGGCTACGAGCAGTACTTC. Protein product: CASSLPSGYEQYF.

This chain connects TRBV30 to TRBJ2-4, with 7 bases fitting TRBD1. The CDR3 loop spans 12 amino acids. Germline CDR1 reads GTSNPN; CDR2 reads SVGIG (reference sequence). V was clipped by 0 bases and J by 7 bases; unmatched bases: 0. The CDR3 reads CAWSVQGNIQYF. CDR3 bases: TGTGCCTGGAGTGTACAGGGGAACATTCAGTACTTC.

The chain combines TRBV4-3 with TRBJ2-1; D gene uncertain. The length of the CDR3 is 15 residues. Germline V lookup: CDR1 LGHNA, CDR2 YSLEER. The V end was cut by 4 bases, the J end by 2 bases, with 12 bases between. The CDR3 here is CASSPTGLTYNEQFF. Here the CDR3 DNA reads TGCGCCAGCAGCCCTACCGGGCTTACCTACAATGAGCAGTTCTTC.

Concerning this clonotype itself: Just one base apart from a much larger clone, this may be a read error. The CDR3 ends on some other residue instead of the conserved phenylalanine or tryptophan, so this is likely a read error. CDR3 sequence: CASSSTSGSFGANVLTL. The CDR3 coding sequence is TGTGCCAGCAGCTCCACTAGCGGGAGCTTTGGGGCCAACGTCCTGACTCTC. The chain has TRBV5-3 and TRBJ2-6, with 11 bases matching TRBD2. TRBV5-3 counts as an open reading frame of uncertain function. There are 17 residues in the CDR3.

This clonotype was detected a few times. This chain links TRBV20-1 with TRBJ2-7; TRBD1 is a possible D gene (7 bases). Germline assignment: CDR1 DFQATT and CDR2 SNEGSKA (reference sequence). The CDR3 is 14 residues long. V lost 3 bases and J 2 bases, leaving 14 bases between the germline ends. CDR3 loop: CSARTGDSPYEQYF. The CDR3 DNA reads TGCAGTGCTAGGACGGGGGACAGCCCCTACGAGCAGTACTTC.

The V call is TRBV9, the J call TRBJ2-3; TRBD2 matches at 10 bases. Trimming at V came to 1 base and at J to 0 bases, leaving 8 bases not matched to a gene. This CDR3 is built from 18 residues. Per germline, CDR1 SGDLS and CDR2 YYNGEE. The DNA of the CDR3 is TGTGCCAGCAGCGTACACCCTAGCGGGGGCGTCAGCACAGATACGCAGTATTTT. As protein: CASSVHPSGGVSTDTQYF.

This clonotype was seen more than once but under ten times. The V gene is TRBV11-2, the J gene TRBJ2-2; TRBD1 matches 8 bases. From germline, CDR1 is SGHAT and CDR2 FQNNGV. This CDR3 is 17 amino acids long. Trimming removed 5 bases from V and 4 bases from J; junction bases left unmatched: 12. The DNA of the CDR3 is TGTGCCAGCAGCCCAAAAGGGACAGGATACCCCACCGGGGAGCTGTTTTTT. This encodes CASSPKGTGYPTGELFF.

This clonotype was detected only a few times. This sequence joins TRBV6-6 and TRBJ1-1; 8 bases fit TRBD1. This CDR3 is 15 amino acids long. The ends lost 2 bases at V and 4 bases at J; junction bases unmatched: 6. Germline CDR1 and CDR2: MNHNY and SVGAGI (reference sequence). Here the CDR3 reads CASSYPDRGSTEAFF. The CDR3 DNA follows: TGTGCCAGCAGTTACCCAGACAGGGGAAGCACTGAAGCTTTCTTT.